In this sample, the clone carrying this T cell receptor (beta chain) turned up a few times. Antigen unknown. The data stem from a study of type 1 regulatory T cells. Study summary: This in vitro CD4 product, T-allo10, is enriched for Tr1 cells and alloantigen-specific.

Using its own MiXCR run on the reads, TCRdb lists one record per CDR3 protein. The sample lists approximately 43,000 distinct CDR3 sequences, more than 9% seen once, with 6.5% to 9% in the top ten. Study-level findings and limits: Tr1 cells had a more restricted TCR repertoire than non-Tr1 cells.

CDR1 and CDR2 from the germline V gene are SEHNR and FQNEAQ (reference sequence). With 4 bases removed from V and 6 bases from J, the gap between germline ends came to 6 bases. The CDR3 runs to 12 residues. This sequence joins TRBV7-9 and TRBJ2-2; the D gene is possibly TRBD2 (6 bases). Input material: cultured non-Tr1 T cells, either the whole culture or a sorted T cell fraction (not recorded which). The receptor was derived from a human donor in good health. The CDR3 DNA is TGTGCCAGCAGCTCTAGCGCCGGGGAGCTGTTTTTT. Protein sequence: CASSSSAGELFF.